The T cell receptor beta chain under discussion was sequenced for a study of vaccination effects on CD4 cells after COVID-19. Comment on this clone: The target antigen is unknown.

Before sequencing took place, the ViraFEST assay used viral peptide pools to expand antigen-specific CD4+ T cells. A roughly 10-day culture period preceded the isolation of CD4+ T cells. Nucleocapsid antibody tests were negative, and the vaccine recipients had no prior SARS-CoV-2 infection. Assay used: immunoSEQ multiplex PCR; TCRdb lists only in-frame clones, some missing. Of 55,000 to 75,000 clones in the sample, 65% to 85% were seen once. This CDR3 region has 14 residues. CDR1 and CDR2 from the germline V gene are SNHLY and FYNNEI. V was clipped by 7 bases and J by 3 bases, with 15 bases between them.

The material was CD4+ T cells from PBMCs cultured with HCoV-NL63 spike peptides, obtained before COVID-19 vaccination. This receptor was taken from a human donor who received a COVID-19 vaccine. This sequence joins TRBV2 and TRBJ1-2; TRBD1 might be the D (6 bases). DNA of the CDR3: TGTGCCAGCAAGATCTCAGGGGCCGACTATGGCTACACCTTC. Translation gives CASKISGADYGYTF.